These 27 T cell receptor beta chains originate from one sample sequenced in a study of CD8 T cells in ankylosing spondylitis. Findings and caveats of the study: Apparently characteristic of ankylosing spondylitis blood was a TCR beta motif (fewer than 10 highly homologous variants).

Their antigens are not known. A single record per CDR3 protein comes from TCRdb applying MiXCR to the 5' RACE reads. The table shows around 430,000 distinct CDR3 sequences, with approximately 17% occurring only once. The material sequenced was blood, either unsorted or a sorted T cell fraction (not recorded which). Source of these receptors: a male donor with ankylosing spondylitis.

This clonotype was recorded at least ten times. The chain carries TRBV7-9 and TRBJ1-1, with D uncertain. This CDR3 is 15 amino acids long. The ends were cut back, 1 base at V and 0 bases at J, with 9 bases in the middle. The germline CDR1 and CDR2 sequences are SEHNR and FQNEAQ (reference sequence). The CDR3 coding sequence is TGTGCCAGCAGCTTAGACACCTCCATGAACACTGAAGCTTTCTTT. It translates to CASSLDTSMNTEAFF.

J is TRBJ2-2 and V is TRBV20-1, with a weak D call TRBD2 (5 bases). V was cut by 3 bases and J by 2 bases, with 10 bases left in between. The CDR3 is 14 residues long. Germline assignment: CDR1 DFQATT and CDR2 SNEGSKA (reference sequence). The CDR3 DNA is TGCAGTGCTAGGGGGAGACAAAACACCGGGGAGCTGTTTTTT. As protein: CSARGRQNTGELFF.

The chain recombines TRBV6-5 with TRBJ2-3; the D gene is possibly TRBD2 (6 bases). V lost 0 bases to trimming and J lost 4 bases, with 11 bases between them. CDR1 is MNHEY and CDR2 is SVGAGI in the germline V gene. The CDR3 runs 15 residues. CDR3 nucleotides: TGTGCCAGCAGTTACTCGCGGGAACAATCAGATACGCAGTATTTT. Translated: CASSYSREQSDTQYF.

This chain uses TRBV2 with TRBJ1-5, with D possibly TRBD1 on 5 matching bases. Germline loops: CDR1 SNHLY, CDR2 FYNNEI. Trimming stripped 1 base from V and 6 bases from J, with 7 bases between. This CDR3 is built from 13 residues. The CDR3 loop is CASSEGQTQPQHF. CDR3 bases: TGTGCCAGCAGTGAAGGACAGACTCAGCCCCAGCATTTT.

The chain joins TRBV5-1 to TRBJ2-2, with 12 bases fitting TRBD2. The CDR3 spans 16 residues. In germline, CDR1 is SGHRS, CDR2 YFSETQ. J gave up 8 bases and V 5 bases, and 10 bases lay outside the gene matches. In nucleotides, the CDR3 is TGCGCCAGCAGTAGGACTAGCGGGGTCCGTGAAGGGGAGCTGTTTTTT. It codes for CASSRTSGVREGELFF.

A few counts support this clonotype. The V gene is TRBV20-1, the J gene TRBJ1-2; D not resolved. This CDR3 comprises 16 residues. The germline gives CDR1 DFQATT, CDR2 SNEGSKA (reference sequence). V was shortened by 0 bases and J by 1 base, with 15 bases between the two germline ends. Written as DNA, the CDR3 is TGCAGTGCTAGAGATCCCCTCATTCAGGTTAACTATGGCTACACCTTC. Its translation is CSARDPLIQVNYGYTF.

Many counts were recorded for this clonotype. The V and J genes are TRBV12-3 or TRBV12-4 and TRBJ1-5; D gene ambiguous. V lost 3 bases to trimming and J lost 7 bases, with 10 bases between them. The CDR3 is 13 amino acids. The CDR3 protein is CASSLISGQPQHF. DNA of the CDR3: TGTGCCAGCAGTTTGATTTCGGGGCAGCCCCAGCATTTT.

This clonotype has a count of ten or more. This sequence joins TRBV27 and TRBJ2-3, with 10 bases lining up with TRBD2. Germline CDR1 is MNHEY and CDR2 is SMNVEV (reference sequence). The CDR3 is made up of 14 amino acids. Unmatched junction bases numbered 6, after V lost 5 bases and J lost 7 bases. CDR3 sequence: CASSTRTSGNTQYF. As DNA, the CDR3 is TGTGCCAGCAGTACCCGGACTAGCGGAAATACGCAGTATTTT.

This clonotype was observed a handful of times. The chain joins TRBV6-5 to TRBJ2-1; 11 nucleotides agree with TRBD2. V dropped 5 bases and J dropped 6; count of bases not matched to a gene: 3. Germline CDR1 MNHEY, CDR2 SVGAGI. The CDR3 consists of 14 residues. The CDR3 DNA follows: TGTGCCAGCAGTGGGGGACTAGCGGTCAATGAGCAGTTCTTC. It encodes CASSGGLAVNEQFF.

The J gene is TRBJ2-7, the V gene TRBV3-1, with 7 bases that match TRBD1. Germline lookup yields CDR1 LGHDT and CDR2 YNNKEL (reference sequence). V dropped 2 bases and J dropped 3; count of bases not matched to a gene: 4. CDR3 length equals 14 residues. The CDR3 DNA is TGTGCCAGCAGCCAACCGGGACAGATCTACGAGCAGTACTTC. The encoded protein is CASSQPGQIYEQYF.

The CDR3 here is CASTKTGGLGQPQHF. The CDR3 DNA is TGTGCCAGCACAAAAACAGGGGGCTTGGGTCAGCCCCAGCATTTT. The chain uses TRBV28 and TRBJ1-5; the match to TRBD1 covers 9 bases. V lost 7 bases to trimming and J lost 6 bases; unmatched junction nucleotides: 10. Germline values: CDR1 MDHEN, CDR2 SYDVKM. There are 15 residues in the CDR3.

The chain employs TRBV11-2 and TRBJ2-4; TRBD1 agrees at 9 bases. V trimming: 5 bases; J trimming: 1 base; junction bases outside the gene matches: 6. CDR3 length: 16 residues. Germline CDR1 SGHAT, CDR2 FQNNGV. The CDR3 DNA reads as TGTGCCAGCAGCAACGGACAGGGGCTGGCCAAAAACATTCAGTACTTC. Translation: CASSNGQGLAKNIQYF.

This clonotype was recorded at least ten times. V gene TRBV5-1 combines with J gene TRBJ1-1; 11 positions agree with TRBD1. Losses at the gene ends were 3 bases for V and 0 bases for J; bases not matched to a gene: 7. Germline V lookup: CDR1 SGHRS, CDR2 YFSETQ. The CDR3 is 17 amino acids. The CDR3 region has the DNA TGCGCCAGCAGCTCATGGACAGGGGGCGAAATGAACACTGAAGCTTTCTTT. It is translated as CASSSWTGGEMNTEAFF.

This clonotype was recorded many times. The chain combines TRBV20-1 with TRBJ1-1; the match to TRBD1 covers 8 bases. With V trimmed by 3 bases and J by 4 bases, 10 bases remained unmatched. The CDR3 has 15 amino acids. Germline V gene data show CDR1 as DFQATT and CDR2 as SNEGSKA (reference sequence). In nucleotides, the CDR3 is TGCAGTGCTAGTACTGGCAGGGGGCGGAGCACTGAAGCTTTCTTT. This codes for CSASTGRGRSTEAFF.

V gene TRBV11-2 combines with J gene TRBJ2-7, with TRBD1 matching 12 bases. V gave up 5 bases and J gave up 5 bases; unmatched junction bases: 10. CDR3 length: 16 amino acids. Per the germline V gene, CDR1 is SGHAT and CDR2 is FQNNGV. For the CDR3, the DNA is TGTGCCAGCAGCGCTAAGGGGACAGGGGGCCTAAACGAGCAGTACTTC. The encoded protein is CASSAKGTGGLNEQYF. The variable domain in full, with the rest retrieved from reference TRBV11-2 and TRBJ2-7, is EAGVAQSPRYKIIEKRQSVAFWCNPISGHATLYWYQQILGQGPKLLIQFQNNGVVDDSQLPKDRFSAERLKGVDSTLKIQPAKLEDSAVYLCASSAKGTGGLNEQYFGPGTRLTVT.

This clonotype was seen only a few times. The CDR3 sequence is CAIGETMNTEAFF. The CDR3 bases are TGTGCCATCGGGGAGACCATGAACACTGAAGCTTTCTTT. The rearrangement links TRBV10-3 to TRBJ1-1, with D hard to call. Between the trimmed V and J ends, which lost 8 bases and 0 bases, there was a span of 10 bases. The V gene's germline CDR1 is ENHRY and CDR2 SYGVKD. The CDR3 spans 13 residues.

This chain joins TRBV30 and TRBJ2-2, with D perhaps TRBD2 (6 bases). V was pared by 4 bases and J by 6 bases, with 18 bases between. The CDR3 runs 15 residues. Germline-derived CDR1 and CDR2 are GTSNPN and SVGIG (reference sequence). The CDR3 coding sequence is TGTGCCTGGAACTTAGGGCCCGGGGAGGCCGGGGAGCTGTTTTTT. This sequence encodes CAWNLGPGEAGELFF.

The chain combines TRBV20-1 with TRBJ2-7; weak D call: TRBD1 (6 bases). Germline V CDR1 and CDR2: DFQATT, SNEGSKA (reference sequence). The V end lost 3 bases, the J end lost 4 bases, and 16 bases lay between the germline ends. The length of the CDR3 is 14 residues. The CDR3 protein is CSARPRHGQYEQYF. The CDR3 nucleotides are TGCAGTGCTAGGCCCCGACATGGACAGTACGAGCAGTACTTC.

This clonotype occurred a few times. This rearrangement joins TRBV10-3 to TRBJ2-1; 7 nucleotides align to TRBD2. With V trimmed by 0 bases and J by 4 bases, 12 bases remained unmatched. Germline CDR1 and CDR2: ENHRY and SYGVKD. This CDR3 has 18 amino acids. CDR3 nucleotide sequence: TGTGCCATCAGTGAGTCGGGCAGGAGGACTAGTGATTACAATGAGCAGTTCTTC. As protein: CAISESGRRTSDYNEQFF.

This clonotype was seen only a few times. CDR3 sequence (DNA): TGTGCCAGCAGCGACAGGGGGAACACTGGAAACACCATATATTTT. This translates into CASSDRGNTGNTIYF. V gene TRBV9 combines with J gene TRBJ1-3; 8 nucleotides line up with TRBD1. Germline V CDR1 and CDR2: SGDLS, YYNGEE. Losses at the gene ends were 3 bases for V and 2 bases for J; bases not matched to a gene: 4. There are 15 residues in the CDR3.

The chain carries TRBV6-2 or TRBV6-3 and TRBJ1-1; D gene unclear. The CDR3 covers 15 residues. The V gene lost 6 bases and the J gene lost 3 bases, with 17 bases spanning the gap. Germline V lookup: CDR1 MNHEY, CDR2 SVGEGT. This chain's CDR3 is CASRSLTTVYTEAFF. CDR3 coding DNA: TGTGCCAGCAGATCCCTTACAACGGTGTACACTGAAGCTTTCTTT.

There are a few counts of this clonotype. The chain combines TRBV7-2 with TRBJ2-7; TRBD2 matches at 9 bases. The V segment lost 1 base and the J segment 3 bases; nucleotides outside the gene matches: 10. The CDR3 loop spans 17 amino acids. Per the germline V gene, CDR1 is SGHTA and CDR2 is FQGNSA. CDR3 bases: TGTGCCAGCAGCTTAGGGCATGCGAGCGGGAGGCACTACGAGCAGTACTTC. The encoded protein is CASSLGHASGRHYEQYF.

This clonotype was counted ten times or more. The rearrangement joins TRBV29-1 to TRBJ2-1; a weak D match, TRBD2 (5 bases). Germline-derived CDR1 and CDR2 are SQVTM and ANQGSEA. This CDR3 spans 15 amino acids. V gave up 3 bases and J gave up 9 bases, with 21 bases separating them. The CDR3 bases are TGCAGCGTTGACGCCCCGGGGTCTAGCCTAAGTGAGCAGTTCTTC. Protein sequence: CSVDAPGSSLSEQFF.

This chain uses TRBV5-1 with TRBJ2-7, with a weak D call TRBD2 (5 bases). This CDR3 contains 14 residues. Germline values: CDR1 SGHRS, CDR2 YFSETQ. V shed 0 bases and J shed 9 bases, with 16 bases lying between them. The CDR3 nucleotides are TGCGCCAGCAGCTTGGGACGGAGTGAGGGTCGGCAGTACTTC. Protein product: CASSLGRSEGRQYF.

CDR3: CASSEVGHSRGNQPQHF. In nucleotides, the CDR3 is TGTGCCAGCAGTGAAGTGGGACACTCCAGGGGCAATCAGCCCCAGCATTTT. V and J are TRBV2 and TRBJ1-5, with a weak D call TRBD1 (6 bases). Germline CDR1 and CDR2: SNHLY and FYNNEI. V lost 1 base and J lost 2, with 15 bases in between. The CDR3 spans 17 residues.

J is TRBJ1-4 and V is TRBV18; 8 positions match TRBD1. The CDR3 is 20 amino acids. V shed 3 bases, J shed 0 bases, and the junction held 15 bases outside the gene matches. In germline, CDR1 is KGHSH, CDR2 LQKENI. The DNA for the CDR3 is TGTGCCAGCTCACCGACAGGGGTCCTCTTGATAGGGCCAACTAATGAAAAACTGTTTTTT. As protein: CASSPTGVLLIGPTNEKLFF.

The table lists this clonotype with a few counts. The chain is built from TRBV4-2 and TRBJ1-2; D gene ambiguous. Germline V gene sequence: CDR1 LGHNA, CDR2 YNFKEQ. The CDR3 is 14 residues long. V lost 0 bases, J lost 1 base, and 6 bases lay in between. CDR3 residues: CASSQETINYGYTF. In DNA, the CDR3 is TGTGCCAGCAGCCAAGAGACCATTAACTATGGCTACACCTTC.